These T cell receptor beta chains were read from a single sample in a study of blood T cell repertoires in COVID-19. Assay: immunoSEQ multiplex PCR; the TCRdb copy retains only in-frame clones and omits some. The sample contains 50,000 to 65,000 clones, 75% to 90% of which appear only once. Sequencing input: peripheral blood. All receptors derive from a woman older than 75 with COVID-19, enrolled during active disease. CDR3s include the opening cysteine and the closing phenylalanine or tryptophan. Fields, in order: clone size, D gene, V gene, J gene, CDR3 DNA, CDR3 protein. D genes are given only for firm matches. Size is omitted from some rows. Given values are once, few, many or a class for expanded clones.

clone size: -; D gene: -; V gene: TRBV19; J gene: TRBJ1-6; CDR3 DNA: TGTGCCAGTACCCCCAGGCGGGAGCTAGGTCGGAATTCACCCCTCCACTTT; CDR3 protein: CASTPRRELGRNSPLHF
clone size: -; D gene: TRBD2; V gene: TRBV11-1; J gene: TRBJ2-3; CDR3 DNA: TGTGCCAGCAGCTACGGACTAGCCACAGATACGCAGTATTTT; CDR3 protein: CASSYGLATDTQYF
clone size: -; D gene: -; V gene: TRBV7-9; J gene: TRBJ1-1; CDR3 DNA: TGTGCCAGCAGCTTATGGACGGGGGGGAACACTGAAGCTTTCTTT; CDR3 protein: CASSLWTGGNTEAFF
clone size: -; D gene: TRBD1; V gene: TRBV4-2; J gene: TRBJ1-2; CDR3 DNA: TGTGCCAGCAGCGAAGGGACAGGGACTGGCTACACCTTC; CDR3 protein: CASSEGTGTGYTF
clone size: -; D gene: TRBD2; V gene: TRBV9; J gene: TRBJ2-2; CDR3 DNA: TGTGCCAGCAGCTCCGAGCGGGGGGCGGTTTACACCGGGGAGCTGTTTTTT; CDR3 protein: CASSSERGAVYTGELFF
clone size: -; D gene: TRBD1; V gene: TRBV10-3; J gene: TRBJ1-2; CDR3 DNA: TGTGCCATCAGTGATATCGGGACAGGGGAGGGCTACACCTTC; CDR3 protein: CAISDIGTGEGYTF
clone size: -; D gene: TRBD2; V gene: TRBV20-1; J gene: TRBJ2-7; CDR3 DNA: TGCAGTGCTAGTCAGCGGGGGTACGAGCAGTACTTC; CDR3 protein: CSASQRGYEQYF
clone size: -; D gene: -; V gene: TRBV18; J gene: TRBJ2-5; CDR3 DNA: TGTGCCAGCTCACCGAGACTAGGCGAGGAGACCCAGTACTTC; CDR3 protein: CASSPRLGEETQYF
clone size: -; D gene: TRBD1; V gene: TRBV18; J gene: TRBJ2-4; CDR3 DNA: TGTGCCAGCTCACCACCCGGGACAGACAAAAACATTCAGTACTTC; CDR3 protein: CASSPPGTDKNIQYF
clone size: -; D gene: -; V gene: TRBV7-3; J gene: TRBJ1-1; CDR3 DNA: TGTGCCAGCAGCTTGAACACGAACACTGAAGCTTTCTTT; CDR3 protein: CASSLNTNTEAFF
clone size: few; D gene: -; V gene: TRBV5-1; J gene: TRBJ2-2; CDR3 DNA: TGCGCCAGCAGCCAAGACGGGGGCGGGGAGCTGTTTTTT; CDR3 protein: CASSQDGGGELFF
clone size: -; D gene: TRBD2; V gene: TRBV3-1/TRBV3-2; J gene: TRBJ2-5; CDR3 DNA: TGTGCCAGCAGCCAAGCTCCGACTAGCGGCCAAGAGACCCAGTACTTC; CDR3 protein: CASSQAPTSGQETQYF
clone size: -; D gene: TRBD1; V gene: TRBV7-8; J gene: TRBJ1-6; CDR3 DNA: TGTGCCAGCAGCTTAGCAGGGGGCGGTTCACCCCTCCACTTT; CDR3 protein: CASSLAGGGSPLHF
clone size: once; D gene: TRBD2; V gene: TRBV11-3; J gene: TRBJ2-3; CDR3 DNA: TGTGCCAGCAGCTTAGGGTTAGCGGGAATTTCGGATACGCAGTATTTT; CDR3 protein: CASSLGLAGISDTQYF
clone size: -; D gene: TRBD2; V gene: TRBV19; J gene: TRBJ2-2; CDR3 DNA: TGTGCCAGTAGTGTGACTAGCGGGGGGGCTAATGCCGGGGAGCTGTTTTTT; CDR3 protein: CASSVTSGGANAGELFF
clone size: -; D gene: -; V gene: TRBV13; J gene: TRBJ2-2; CDR3 DNA: TGTGCCAGCAGCTCCCTGAGGTTCCCCGGGGAGCTGTTTTTT; CDR3 protein: CASSSLRFPGELFF
clone size: few; D gene: TRBD1; V gene: TRBV6-6; J gene: TRBJ1-5; CDR3 DNA: TGTGCCAGCAGAGGGACAGGGGTCGGCAATCAGCCCCAGCATTTT; CDR3 protein: CASRGTGVGNQPQHF
clone size: -; D gene: TRBD1; V gene: TRBV7-9; J gene: TRBJ1-4; CDR3 DNA: TGTGCCAGCAGCTTTAGTAGACAGGGTGGGGAAAAACTGTTTTTT; CDR3 protein: CASSFSRQGGEKLFF
clone size: many; D gene: -; V gene: TRBV11-2; J gene: TRBJ1-6; CDR3 DNA: TGTGCCAGCAGCTTAGATCGGGGGGATTCACCCCTCCACTTT; CDR3 protein: CASSLDRGDSPLHF
clone size: -; D gene: -; V gene: TRBV5-4; J gene: TRBJ2-3; CDR3 DNA: TGTGCCAGCAGCTTGGAACCCGGGGGAGATACGCAGTATTTT; CDR3 protein: CASSLEPGGDTQYF
clone size: -; D gene: TRBD1; V gene: TRBV5-5; J gene: TRBJ2-3; CDR3 DNA: TGTGCCAGCAGCGGGGACAGGGGCACAGATACGCAGTATTTT; CDR3 protein: CASSGDRGTDTQYF
clone size: -; D gene: TRBD1; V gene: TRBV9; J gene: TRBJ2-1; CDR3 DNA: TGTGCCAGCAGCGGGGACAGGTTTTACAATGAGCAGTTCTTC; CDR3 protein: CASSGDRFYNEQFF
clone size: -; D gene: -; V gene: TRBV15; J gene: TRBJ1-6; CDR3 DNA: TGTGCCACCAGCACTAGAGGAGGGTCGAATTCACCCCTCCACTTT; CDR3 protein: CATSTRGGSNSPLHF
clone size: once; D gene: -; V gene: TRBV2; J gene: TRBJ1-1; CDR3 DNA: TGTGCCAGCAGATCCGGGACACTGAACACTGAAGCTTTCTTT; CDR3 protein: CASRSGTLNTEAFF
clone size: -; D gene: -; V gene: TRBV20-1; J gene: TRBJ2-5; CDR3 DNA: TGCAGTGCTAGTTGGAGGGAAGAGACCCAGTACTTC; CDR3 protein: CSASWREETQYF
clone size: few; D gene: TRBD1; V gene: TRBV5-4; J gene: TRBJ2-1; CDR3 DNA: TGTGCCAGCAGCTGGCGGGACAGGAGACTCAATGAGCAGTTCTTC; CDR3 protein: CASSWRDRRLNEQFF
clone size: -; D gene: -; V gene: TRBV7-8; J gene: TRBJ2-5; CDR3 DNA: TGTGCCAGCAGCGAAGGGACTTTACAAGAGACCCAGTACTTC; CDR3 protein: CASSEGTLQETQYF
clone size: -; D gene: -; V gene: TRBV6-1; J gene: TRBJ2-7; CDR3 DNA: TGTGCCAGCAGTGAAGCGCCAGGGATGCCCTTTGAGCAGTACTTC; CDR3 protein: CASSEAPGMPFEQYF
clone size: -; D gene: TRBD1; V gene: TRBV29-1; J gene: TRBJ1-2; CDR3 DNA: TGCAGCGTCCCTACAGGGGCCAACTATGGCTACACCTTC; CDR3 protein: CSVPTGANYGYTF
clone size: -; D gene: -; V gene: TRBV7-9; J gene: TRBJ1-2; CDR3 DNA: TGTGCCAGCAGCCCGCAGGGCTTCTATGGCTACACCTTC; CDR3 protein: CASSPQGFYGYTF
clone size: -; D gene: TRBD1; V gene: TRBV6-6; J gene: TRBJ2-7; CDR3 DNA: TGTGCCAGCAGCCAGACAGGGCCCACCTACGAGCAGTACTTC; CDR3 protein: CASSQTGPTYEQYF
clone size: -; D gene: TRBD1; V gene: TRBV2; J gene: TRBJ2-5; CDR3 DNA: TGTGCCGGGCAACGGACAGGGGAAGAGACCCAGTACTTC; CDR3 protein: CAGQRTGEETQYF
clone size: -; D gene: TRBD2; V gene: TRBV19; J gene: TRBJ2-5; CDR3 DNA: TGTGCCAGTAGTATAGCAGGTCGGGGGGATCGGGAGACCCAGTACTTC; CDR3 protein: CASSIAGRGDRETQYF
clone size: -; D gene: TRBD1; V gene: TRBV6-5; J gene: TRBJ2-5; CDR3 DNA: TGTGCCAGCAGTTTAGGACAGGTTAGGGAGACCCAGTACTTC; CDR3 protein: CASSLGQVRETQYF
clone size: few; D gene: -; V gene: TRBV5-1; J gene: TRBJ1-5; CDR3 DNA: TGCGCCAGCAGCTTGGACAGAAATCAGCCCCAGCATTTT; CDR3 protein: CASSLDRNQPQHF
clone size: -; D gene: TRBD2; V gene: TRBV9; J gene: TRBJ2-2; CDR3 DNA: TGTGCCAGCAGCGTAGCGGGGGGGGACACCGGGGAGCTGTTTTTT; CDR3 protein: CASSVAGGDTGELFF
clone size: -; D gene: -; V gene: TRBV5-1; J gene: TRBJ1-6; CDR3 DNA: TGCGCCAGCAGCAACAATAATTCACCCCTCCACTTT; CDR3 protein: CASSNNNSPLHF
clone size: -; D gene: TRBD2; V gene: TRBV2; J gene: TRBJ2-2; CDR3 DNA: TGTGCCAGCACACTAGCGGGGGGGAACACCGGGGAGCTGTTTTTT; CDR3 protein: CASTLAGGNTGELFF
clone size: once; D gene: -; V gene: TRBV12-5; J gene: TRBJ2-4; CDR3 DNA: TGTGCTAGTGGCCATGGGGGACTTAACAAAAACATTCAGTACTTC; CDR3 protein: CASGHGGLNKNIQYF
clone size: -; D gene: -; V gene: TRBV6-5; J gene: TRBJ1-2; CDR3 DNA: TGTGCCAGCAGTTATAAGGGGGGGCGGCAGCTGCGAAGCTACACCTTC; CDR3 protein: CASSYKGGRQLRSYTF
clone size: -; D gene: -; V gene: TRBV5-1; J gene: TRBJ2-5; CDR3 DNA: TGCGCCAGCAGCTTGGTCGGCGGGGTGGAGACCCAGTACTTC; CDR3 protein: CASSLVGGVETQYF
clone size: -; D gene: -; V gene: TRBV7-8; J gene: TRBJ1-3; CDR3 DNA: TGTGCCAGCAGCTTCCCTTCGCAGTTCTCTGGAAACACCATATATTTT; CDR3 protein: CASSFPSQFSGNTIYF